This entry lists 29 T cell receptor beta chains sequenced from one sample in a study of blood T cell repertoires in COVID-19. Only in-frame clones appear in the TCRdb table, and some are missing; sequencing was by immunoSEQ multiplex PCR. The sample consists of roughly 140,000 clones, just under 80% of them appearing once. The sequenced sample consisted of peripheral blood. These receptors were collected from a woman aged 55-69 years with acute or convalescent COVID-19.

The rearrangement joins TRBV5-1 to TRBJ2-7; 7 bases map to TRBD1. V was clipped by 4 bases and J by 10 bases; unmatched bases: 8. CDR3 length: 12 amino acids. Germline CDR1 reads SGHRS; CDR2 reads YFSETQ. The CDR3 DNA follows: TGCGCCAGCAGCCCGCAGGGGGTCCGTCAGTACTTC. Encoded protein: CASSPQGVRQYF.

The rearrangement joins TRBV5-6 to TRBJ2-7; perhaps TRBD1 as D (6 bases). The V gene lost 4 bases and the J gene lost 0 bases, with 14 bases spanning the gap. The CDR3 spans 15 residues. Looked up from germline, CDR1 is SGHDT and CDR2 is YYEEEE. CDR3 coding DNA: TGTGCCAGCAGCAACGACAGGACGTTCTCCTACGAGCAGTACTTC. The encoded protein is CASSNDRTFSYEQYF. The full variable domain, its missing parts supplied by reference TRBV5-6 and TRBJ2-7, is DAGVTQSPTHLIKTRGQQVTLRCSPKSGHDTVSWYQQALGQGPQFIFQYYEEEERQRGNFPDRFSGHQFPNYSSELNVNALLLGDSALYLCASSNDRTFSYEQYFGPGTRLTVT.

V and J are TRBV28 and TRBJ1-1; possibly TRBD1 for D (5 bases). Germline assignment: CDR1 MDHEN and CDR2 SYDVKM. The CDR3 consists of 13 residues. The ends were cut back, 4 bases at V and 8 bases at J, with 14 bases in the middle. The CDR3 reads CASSWTTSLEAFF. CDR3 bases: TGTGCCAGCAGTTGGACAACCTCTTTGGAAGCTTTCTTT.

The chain is built from TRBV5-4 and TRBJ2-1; possible D gene TRBD1, 5 bases. CDR1 SGHNT and CDR2 YYREEE come from the germline V gene (reference sequence). The CDR3 has 15 residues. Deletions cut 0 bases from V and 9 bases from J, with 16 bases between. The CDR3 sequence: CASSLERLIRGEQFF. The CDR3 DNA sequence: TGTGCCAGCAGCTTGGAGCGACTTATAAGGGGTGAGCAGTTCTTC.

This clone was seen once. The J gene is TRBJ1-1, the V gene TRBV2, with 8 positions matching TRBD1. The ends lost 5 bases at V and 2 bases at J; junction bases unmatched: 13. Germline V CDR1 and CDR2: SNHLY, FYNNEI. CDR3 length: 17 amino acids. The CDR3 coding sequence is TGTGCCAGCAGTTTCCCAGACAGGGGAGGTGGAAACACTGAAGCTTTCTTT. This sequence encodes CASSFPDRGGGNTEAFF.

V gene TRBV2 combines with J gene TRBJ2-1, with D possibly TRBD1 on 6 matching bases. The CDR3 contains 15 residues. Trimming cost V 5 bases and J 15 bases, with 26 bases left between them. CDR1 and CDR2 from the germline V gene are SNHLY and FYNNEI. The CDR3 nucleotides read TGTGCCAGCAGTCTAGAAAGTACAGGGAGAGGGGATGTGTTCTTC. Protein sequence: CASSLESTGRGDVFF.

The V and J genes are TRBV6-6 and TRBJ1-1, with TRBD1 matching over 7 bases. CDR1 is MNHNY, CDR2 SVGAGI, per germline (reference sequence). The CDR3 extends over 16 amino acids. V shed 5 bases, J shed 4 bases, and the junction held 13 bases outside the gene matches. The CDR3 DNA reads as TGTGCCAGCAGTATAAAACAGGGGTCATTGGGCACTGAAGCTTTCTTT. Translation gives CASSIKQGSLGTEAFF.

The chain combines TRBV14 with TRBJ2-3, with 12 bases that match TRBD1. V lost 4 bases and J lost 3; bases outside the gene matches: 8. Looked up from germline, CDR1 is SGHDN and CDR2 is FVKESK. The CDR3 has 17 amino acids. Here the CDR3 reads CASSRGRDRGQTDTQYF. The CDR3 DNA reads as TGTGCCAGCAGCCGAGGCAGGGACAGGGGGCAGACAGATACGCAGTATTTT.

This clone was detected many times. The rearrangement joins TRBV18 to TRBJ2-7; possible D gene TRBD1, 5 bases. The V end lost 3 bases, the J end lost 2 bases, and 14 bases lay between the germline ends. CDR1 and CDR2 (germline): KGHSH, LQKENI. The CDR3 runs 15 residues. The CDR3 reads CASSPDRGATYEQYF. The CDR3 nucleotides read TGTGCCAGCTCACCCGACAGAGGAGCTACCTACGAGCAGTACTTC.

V and J are TRBV7-2 and TRBJ2-1; possibly TRBD1 for D (5 bases). The germline V gene has CDR1 SGHTA and CDR2 FQGNSA. The CDR3 covers 13 residues. V was shortened by 2 bases and J by 7 bases, with 9 bases between the two germline ends. The CDR3 DNA is TGTGCCAGCAGCTTACTCGACAGAAATGAGCAGTTCTTC. Translation gives CASSLLDRNEQFF.

V gene TRBV5-1 combines with J gene TRBJ1-1, with TRBD1 as a possible D gene (6 bases). Germline values: CDR1 SGHRS, CDR2 YFSETQ. V was pared by 1 base and J by 0 bases, with 13 bases between. CDR3 length: 16 amino acids. CDR3 region: CASSLSGHRMNTEAFF. The DNA for the CDR3 is TGCGCCAGCAGCTTGTCGGGACATCGCATGAACACTGAAGCTTTCTTT. The variable domain in full, with the rest retrieved from reference TRBV5-1 and TRBJ1-1, is KAGVTQTPRYLIKTRGQQVTLSCSPISGHRSVSWYQQTPGQGLQFLFEYFSETQRNKGNFPGRFSGRQFSNSRSEMNVSTLELGDSALYLCASSLSGHRMNTEAFFGQGTRLTVV.

The DNA of the CDR3 is TGTGCCAGCAGCTTATTAGCGAGCTCCCAAGAGACCCAGTACTTC. Its translation is CASSLLASSQETQYF. This sequence joins TRBV11-2 and TRBJ2-5; D perhaps matches TRBD2 (5 bases). CDR1 SGHAT and CDR2 FQNNGV come from the germline V gene. Trimming took off 2 bases at V and 1 base at J, with 11 bases between the two ends. The CDR3 sequence is 15 residues long.

The chain uses TRBV20-1 and TRBJ1-2; D possibly corresponds to TRBD1 (5 bases). The CDR3 has 14 amino acids. Germline lookup yields CDR1 DFQATT and CDR2 SNEGSKA (reference sequence). Trimming shortened V by 6 bases and J by 4 bases, and 18 bases separated the two germline ends. The CDR3 protein is CSASRQMTGYGYTF. The CDR3, as DNA: TGCAGTGCGAGTCGACAGATGACGGGCTATGGCTACACCTTC.

The J gene is TRBJ2-2, the V gene TRBV4-1; possible D gene TRBD2, 5 bases. The CDR3 has 15 amino acids. V was clipped by 1 base and J by 4 bases, with 10 bases between them. Germline lookup yields CDR1 MGHRA and CDR2 YSYEKL. The CDR3 reads CASSQGGVGTGELFF. The CDR3 nucleotides read TGCGCCAGCAGCCAAGGGGGAGTCGGCACCGGGGAGCTGTTTTTT.

The J gene is TRBJ2-7, the V gene TRBV7-2, with 10 positions matching TRBD2. The CDR3 consists of 16 residues. The germline gives CDR1 SGHTA, CDR2 FQGNSA. Trimming removed 0 bases from V and 2 bases from J; junction bases left unmatched: 4. CDR3 sequence: CASSLALAGVTYEQYF. DNA of the CDR3: TGTGCCAGCAGCTTAGCCCTAGCGGGGGTTACCTACGAGCAGTACTTC.

J is TRBJ1-1 and V is TRBV9, with a tentative D call TRBD1 (5 bases). The germline V gene encodes CDR1 SGDLS and CDR2 YYNGEE. Trimming left V 4 bases short and J 5 bases short, with 9 bases between. This CDR3 has 12 amino acids. The CDR3 region is CASSRDWTEAFF. CDR3 in DNA: TGTGCCAGCAGCAGGGACTGGACTGAAGCTTTCTTT.

This rearrangement joins TRBV11-2 to TRBJ2-5; TRBD2 aligns across 7 bases. V dropped 4 bases and J dropped 7; count of bases not matched to a gene: 0. Germline V gene sequence: CDR1 SGHAT, CDR2 FQNNGV. This CDR3 has 11 amino acids. The CDR3 spells CASSSGGTQYF. CDR3 DNA sequence: TGTGCCAGCAGCTCGGGGGGGACCCAGTACTTC.

This chain connects TRBV6-1 to TRBJ1-3; D remains unclear. The CDR3 length is 13 residues. The germline CDR1 and CDR2 sequences are MNHNS and SASEGT. V was shortened by 2 bases and J by 4 bases, with 6 bases between the two germline ends. The CDR3 DNA follows: TGTGCCAGCAGTGAACGAGGGGGAAACACCATATATTTT. Translation gives CASSERGGNTIYF.

Here the CDR3 DNA reads TGTGCCATCAGTCCACTTGGACAGGGTACCATGAACACTGAAGCTTTCTTT. Protein product: CAISPLGQGTMNTEAFF. The J gene is TRBJ1-1, the V gene TRBV10-3; 8 bases fit TRBD1. V was pared by 5 bases and J by 0 bases, with 11 bases of the junction left unmatched. The CDR3 spans 17 residues. Germline loops: CDR1 ENHRY, CDR2 SYGVKD.

The CDR3 spells CASRSVYNEQFF. CDR3 nucleotides: TGTGCCAGCAGGTCGGTCTACAATGAGCAGTTCTTC. The chain links TRBV28 to TRBJ2-1; D is undetermined. Germline V gene data show CDR1 as MDHEN and CDR2 as SYDVKM. The CDR3 extends over 12 amino acids. V dropped 6 bases and J dropped 3 bases, with 6 bases sitting between them.

The genes are TRBV5-1 and TRBJ2-7; D is undetermined. V was pared by 7 bases and J by 3 bases, with 11 bases between. The CDR3 has 12 residues. The germline CDR1 and CDR2 sequences are SGHRS and YFSETQ. CDR3 sequence reads: CASGPSGYEQYF. In nucleotides, the CDR3 is TGCGCCAGCGGGCCGTCTGGCTACGAGCAGTACTTC.

Only a few counts were recorded for this clone. This chain joins TRBV5-1 and TRBJ2-7, with D tentatively TRBD2 (6 bases). V lost 2 bases and J lost 6, with 18 bases in between. Germline V CDR1 and CDR2: SGHRS, YFSETQ. The CDR3 extends over 15 amino acids. The DNA for the CDR3 is TGCGCCAGCAGCTTTAACGGTGGGAGGAATGGCGAGCAGTACTTC. The encoded protein is CASSFNGGRNGEQYF.

The V gene is TRBV27, the J gene TRBJ2-7; D not resolved. CDR3 size: 15 residues. Trimming shortened V by 1 base and J by 5 bases, and 15 bases separated the two germline ends. The V gene's germline CDR1 is MNHEY and CDR2 SMNVEV (reference sequence). The CDR3 DNA sequence: TGTGCCAGCAGTTTATTGAGAGAGGTGGCTAACGAGCAGTACTTC. As protein: CASSLLREVANEQYF.

The CDR3 sequence: CASSFQGWTGELFF. CDR3 nucleotides: TGTGCCAGCAGTTTCCAGGGTTGGACCGGGGAGCTGTTTTTT. This rearrangement joins TRBV27 to TRBJ2-2, with D possibly being TRBD1 (5 bases). Germline V CDR1 and CDR2: MNHEY, SMNVEV (reference sequence). V was cut by 3 bases and J by 5 bases, with 10 bases left in between. This CDR3 spans 14 amino acids.

The chain carries TRBV30 and TRBJ2-7; the D gene is possibly TRBD1 (6 bases). Trimming stripped 0 bases from V and 2 bases from J, with 8 bases between. This CDR3 is built from 13 residues. Germline V gives CDR1 GTSNPN, CDR2 SVGIG (reference sequence). The CDR3 spells CAWSVTGAYEQYF. The CDR3 DNA reads TGTGCCTGGAGTGTGACAGGTGCCTACGAGCAGTACTTC.

The V gene is TRBV21-1, the J gene TRBJ2-7; the D call of TRBD2 is as the table states it, not checked on the DNA. TRBV21-1 is noted as a pseudogene. The length of the CDR3 is 20 residues. In DNA, the CDR3 is TGTGCCAGCAGCAATATTAGTGGTTTGGGGGAGGCTCAAATATCCTACGAGCAGTACTTC. Translated, it gives CASSNISGLGEAQISYEQYF.

This clone was recorded once. The chain recombines TRBV27 with TRBJ2-7; 9 nucleotides align to TRBD2. The CDR3 is made up of 15 amino acids. V dropped 11 bases and J dropped 0; count of bases not matched to a gene: 11. Germline V gives CDR1 MNHEY, CDR2 SMNVEV (reference sequence). The DNA of the CDR3 is TGTGCCTCAGGGTTTAGCGGGAGCTCCTCCTACGAGCAGTACTTC. Translation gives CASGFSGSSSYEQYF.

The chain has TRBV14 and TRBJ2-2; 11 positions agree with TRBD1. Germline loops: CDR1 SGHDN, CDR2 FVKESK. Trimming took 4 bases from V and 9 from J; bases not matched to a gene: 1. The CDR3 runs to 13 residues. The CDR3 spells CASSRDRGRELFF. DNA for the CDR3: TGTGCCAGCAGCCGGGACAGGGGGAGGGAGCTGTTTTTT.

The V call is TRBV28, the J call TRBJ2-3, with 9 bases lining up with TRBD1. The CDR3 runs to 15 residues. Germline CDR1 MDHEN, CDR2 SYDVKM. Trimming took 2 bases from V and 11 from J; bases not matched to a gene: 11. The CDR3 DNA reads as TGTGCCAGCAGTTTAGATTATCTCGAGGACAGGGGGCAGTATTTT. Amino acids: CASSLDYLEDRGQYF.